This TCR beta chain was identified in a study of blood T cell repertoires in COVID-19. The overall study: Italy, Spain and the United States were the sources of the convalescent and acute COVID-19 samples. T cells, B-cell-depleted T cells, or PBMCs supplied cDNA or gDNA.

Original data processing: Nucleated cell number was recorded as an estimate derived from reference gene primer amplification. Data came from immunoSEQ multiplex PCR; TCRdb stores just in-frame clones and leaves some out. The V and J calls and clone size were taken over from that table, and D and trimming were inferred from the DNA. The data show roughly 270,000 clones, with 88% seen just once and approximately 8.8% held by the top ten. V lost 0 bases to trimming and J lost 6 bases, with 19 bases between them. The CDR3 consists of 17 residues. Per germline, CDR1 SGHTS and CDR2 YDEGEE. Sample: peripheral blood. The receptor was isolated from a man in his late teens or twenties with active or convalescent COVID-19. This chain uses TRBV5-8 with TRBJ1-5; maybe TRBD1 (5 bases). In nucleotides, the CDR3 is TGTGCCAGCAGCTTGGTCATCTGGCAGGGCGAGCGTCAGCCCCAGCATTTT. This sequence encodes CASSLVIWQGERQPQHF. Complete variable domain (other parts from reference TRBV5-8 and TRBJ1-5): EAGVTQSPTHLIKTRGQQATLRCSPISGHTSVYWYQQALGLGLQFLLWYDEGEERNRGNFPPRFSGRQFPNYSSELNVNALELEDSALYLCASSLVIWQGERQPQHFGDGTRLSIL.